These T cell receptor beta chains were read from a single sample in a study of blood T cell repertoires in COVID-19. Profiling relied on immunoSEQ multiplex PCR, and the TCRdb table lists in-frame clones only, not all of them. The sample includes around 250,000 clones, roughly 85% of them seen just once. Source material: peripheral blood. The receptors derive from a man aged 55 to 70 who had recovered from COVID-19. CDR3s include the opening cysteine and the closing phenylalanine or tryptophan. A D gene is named only where the DNA matches it firmly. Clone size is shown for a subset of rows, as once, few, many or a class of expanded clone.

>.|TRBV11-2|.|TRBJ2-7
CASSKTDKTYEQYF
TGTGCCAGCAGCAAGACGGACAAAACCTACGAGCAGTACTTC
>TRBD2|TRBV29-1|.|TRBJ2-7
CSVRTSGGTSDEQYF
TGCAGCGTGAGGACTAGCGGGGGTACTAGCGACGAGCAGTACTTC
>TRBD1|TRBV18|.|TRBJ1-2
CASSDRVYGYTF
TGTGCCAGCTCGGACAGGGTCTATGGCTACACCTTC
>.|TRBV5-5|.|TRBJ2-3
CASSPQAQGRDTQYF
TGTGCCAGCAGCCCTCAGGCACAGGGGAGGGATACGCAGTATTTT
>TRBD2|TRBV19|once|TRBJ2-7
CASSIYLAGGTYEQYF
TGTGCCAGTAGTATCTACCTAGCGGGTGGGACCTACGAGCAGTACTTC
>.|TRBV19|.|TRBJ2-3
CASSIDGQGPDTQYF
TGTGCCAGTAGTATAGATGGGCAGGGGCCAGATACGCAGTATTTT
>.|TRBV5-6|.|TRBJ1-6
CASSLGVSPLHF
TGTGCCAGCAGCTTGGGCGTTTCACCCCTCCACTTT
>.|TRBV5-1|.|TRBJ2-5
CASSSGGAKYQETQYF
TGCGCCAGCAGCTCTGGGGGGGCGAAGTACCAAGAGACCCAGTACTTC
>.|TRBV21-1|.|TRBJ2-2
CASRVMGHRTGELFF
TGTGCCAGCAGGGTCATGGGACATCGCACCGGGGAGCTGTTTTTT
>.|TRBV11-2|.|TRBJ2-1
CASSRGTRSYNEQFF
TGTGCCAGCAGCCGAGGGACTCGCTCCTACAATGAGCAGTTCTTC
>TRBD1|TRBV7-9|.|TRBJ1-6
CASSLGGTGNSPLHF
TGTGCCAGCAGCTTAGGTGGGACAGGGAATTCACCCCTCCACTTT
>TRBD2|TRBV18|.|TRBJ2-3
CASSPLEPGLAFSTDTQYF
TGTGCCAGCTCACCACTCGAGCCGGGACTAGCGTTTAGCACAGATACGCAGTATTTT
>.|TRBV6-1|once|TRBJ2-2
CASSEGRGAQDTGELFF
TGTGCCAGCAGTGAGGGACGGGGGGCGCAGGACACCGGGGAGCTGTTTTTT
>.|TRBV7-9|.|TRBJ2-7
CASTLGLSSYEQYF
TGTGCCAGCACCCTGGGGCTAAGCTCCTACGAGCAGTACTTC
>.|TRBV9|.|TRBJ1-2
CASSVDRGGSYGYTF
TGTGCCAGCAGCGTAGATAGGGGGGGCAGCTATGGCTACACCTTC
>TRBD1|TRBV6-1|few|TRBJ1-5
CASSELNRGQQPQHF
TGTGCCAGCAGTGAACTCAACAGGGGCCAACAGCCCCAGCATTTT
>.|TRBV5-5|.|TRBJ1-1
CASTLQLLNTEAFF
TGTGCCAGCACCCTACAGCTGCTGAACACTGAAGCTTTCTTT
>TRBD1|TRBV7-2|.|TRBJ2-2
CASSLDATGAGGGELFF
TGTGCCAGCAGCTTAGATGCGACAGGGGCCGGAGGCGGGGAGCTGTTTTTT
>.|TRBV12-3/TRBV12-4|.|TRBJ2-5
CASSLGLQETQYF
TGTGCCAGCAGTTTAGGCCTACAAGAGACCCAGTACTTC
>TRBD1|TRBV6-5|.|TRBJ2-7
CASSGTASYEQYF
TGTGCCAGTTCCGGGACAGCCTCCTACGAGCAGTACTTC
>TRBD1|TRBV6-1|.|TRBJ2-1
CASSELPGGGYNEQFF
TGTGCCAGCAGTGAACTCCCAGGGGGTGGCTACAATGAGCAGTTCTTC
>TRBD1|TRBV3-1/TRBV3-2|.|TRBJ2-7
CASSQDRRRNSDRSSYEQYF
TGTGCCAGCAGCCAAGATAGGCGGCGGAACTCGGACAGGAGCTCCTACGAGCAGTACTTC
>TRBD1|TRBV5-1|.|TRBJ2-2
CASSSGQGTNTGELFF
TGCGCCAGCAGCTCTGGACAGGGCACGAACACCGGGGAGCTGTTTTTT
>.|TRBV5-1|.|TRBJ2-3
CASSSDRRGTDTQYF
TGCGCCAGCAGCTCAGACAGGCGAGGCACAGATACGCAGTATTTT
>TRBD1|TRBV28|.|TRBJ2-1
CASSLTTGGEEQFF
TGTGCCAGCAGTTTAACCACAGGGGGCGAAGAGCAGTTCTTC
>.|TRBV5-1|.|TRBJ1-1
CASSAQGPGTEAFF
TGCGCCAGCAGCGCCCAGGGTCCCGGCACTGAAGCTTTCTTT
>.|TRBV5-1|.|TRBJ1-4
CASTALSSGEKLFF
TGCGCCAGCACCGCGTTAAGTTCGGGTGAAAAACTGTTTTTT
>TRBD1|TRBV15|.|TRBJ2-7
CATSRGTGGPYEQYF
TGTGCCACCAGCAGAGGGACAGGGGGACCCTACGAGCAGTACTTC
>TRBD2|TRBV9|.|TRBJ2-1
CASSTEGRGSYNEQFF
TGTGCCAGCAGCACCGAGGGGAGGGGCTCCTACAATGAGCAGTTCTTC
>.|TRBV5-1|.|TRBJ1-6
CASSPGQHNSPLHF
TGCGCCAGCAGCCCAGGACAGCATAATTCACCCCTCCACTTT
>TRBD2|TRBV11-2|.|TRBJ2-5
CASSSHPGGGETQYF
TGTGCCAGCAGCTCCCATCCGGGAGGAGGGGAGACCCAGTACTTC
>.|TRBV6-4|.|TRBJ2-1
CASSRDGGREQFF
TGTGCCAGCAGTCGCGACGGGGGACGGGAGCAGTTCTTC
>.|TRBV16|.|TRBJ2-6
CASSQGRGANVLTF
TGTGCCAGCAGCCAGGGCCGGGGGGCCAACGTCCTGACTTTC